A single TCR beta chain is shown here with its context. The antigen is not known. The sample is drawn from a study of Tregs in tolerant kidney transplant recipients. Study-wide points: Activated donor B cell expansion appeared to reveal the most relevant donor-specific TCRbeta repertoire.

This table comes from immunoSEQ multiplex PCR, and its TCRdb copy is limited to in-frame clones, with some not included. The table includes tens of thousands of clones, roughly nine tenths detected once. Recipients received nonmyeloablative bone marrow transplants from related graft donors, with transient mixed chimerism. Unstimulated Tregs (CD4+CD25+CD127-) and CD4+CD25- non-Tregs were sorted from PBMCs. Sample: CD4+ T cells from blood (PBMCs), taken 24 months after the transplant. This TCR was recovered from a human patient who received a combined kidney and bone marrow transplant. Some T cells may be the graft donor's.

The CDR3 protein is CASSYLSGTSGIETQYF. CDR3 bases: TGTGCCAGCAGCTACCTCTCCGGGACTAGCGGGATTGAGACCCAGTACTTC. The chain links TRBV7-2 to TRBJ2-5, with TRBD2 matching 13 bases. Trimming removed 4 bases from V and 5 bases from J; junction bases left unmatched: 10. Germline V lookup: CDR1 SGHTA, CDR2 FQGNSA. The CDR3 is 17 amino acids.